One sample yielded the 12 T cell receptor beta chains listed below, sequenced in a study of blood T cell repertoires in COVID-19. Only in-frame clones appear in the TCRdb table, and some are missing; sequencing was by immunoSEQ multiplex PCR. In the table there are 130,000 or so clones, just under 85% of which are singletons. Sequencing was carried out using peripheral blood. Receptor source: a human donor in a cohort sampled during active COVID-19.

The chain links TRBV12-3 or TRBV12-4 to TRBJ2-5; D is undetermined. V was trimmed by 4 bases and J by 8 bases, leaving 11 bases between them. The CDR3 extends over 12 amino acids. The CDR3 bases are TGTGCCAGCAGTTCTCTACTCCGAACCCAGTACTTC. It codes for CASSSLLRTQYF.

This chain joins TRBV9 and TRBJ1-2, with D tentatively TRBD1 (6 bases). The CDR3 is 13 residues long. CDR1 is SGDLS, CDR2 YYNGEE, per germline. V was cut by 3 bases and J by 2 bases, with 8 bases left in between. The CDR3, as DNA: TGTGCCAGCAGCGCAGACAGGAACTATGGCTACACCTTC. It is translated as CASSADRNYGYTF.

This clone occurred a few times. The chain has TRBV10-1 and TRBJ2-7, with D uncertain. The ends were cut back, 9 bases at V and 6 bases at J, with 21 bases in the middle. Per germline, CDR1 WNHNN and CDR2 SYGVQD (reference sequence). There are 14 residues in the CDR3. The CDR3 DNA follows: TGCGCCAGTCCACCTTCTCATAGCAACCCCGAGCAGTACTTC. As protein: CASPPSHSNPEQYF.

The chain uses TRBV5-1 and TRBJ2-1, with a possible D match to TRBD1 (6 bases). The CDR3 consists of 16 residues. Germline V gives CDR1 SGHRS, CDR2 YFSETQ. V gave up 5 bases and J gave up 3 bases, with 18 bases separating them. DNA of the CDR3: TGCGCCAGCAGGCGATCAGGGGACCCGGGCTACAATGAGCAGTTCTTC. This gives the protein CASRRSGDPGYNEQFF.

This clone was picked up a small number of times. The rearrangement joins TRBV11-2 to TRBJ2-7, with D tentatively TRBD2 (5 bases). Germline V gene lookup returns CDR1 SGHAT and CDR2 FQNNGV. Trimming removed 5 bases at V and 3 bases at J, with 14 bases between. The CDR3 has 14 amino acids. CDR3: CASSPSLGSYEQYF. The CDR3 DNA follows: TGTGCCAGCAGCCCAAGCTTAGGGAGCTACGAGCAGTACTTC.

The chain carries TRBV27 and TRBJ2-2; TRBD1 is a possible D gene (6 bases). Trimming pared 5 bases from V and 3 bases from J, leaving 19 bases between. This CDR3 contains 17 residues. Germline loops: CDR1 MNHEY, CDR2 SMNVEV (reference sequence). Here the CDR3 reads CASSKWVRQDDTGELFF. In DNA, the CDR3 is TGTGCCAGCAGTAAGTGGGTTCGACAGGACGACACCGGGGAGCTGTTTTTT.

The rearrangement uses TRBV19 and TRBJ1-1; D not resolved. From germline, CDR1 is LNHDA and CDR2 SQIVND (reference sequence). The CDR3 consists of 12 residues. The V end lost 3 bases, the J end lost 4 bases, and 6 bases lay between the germline ends. The CDR3 sequence: CASSMRVTEAFF. In nucleotides, the CDR3 is TGTGCCAGTAGTATGAGGGTCACTGAAGCTTTCTTT.

This sequence joins TRBV4-1 and TRBJ2-1; D perhaps matches TRBD1 (6 bases). This CDR3 comprises 16 residues. From germline, CDR1 is MGHRA and CDR2 YSYEKL. Trimming took 6 bases from V and 0 from J, leaving 15 bases between them. The DNA of the CDR3 is TGCGCCAGCAGTCCTCTCCAGGGGACCTCCTACAATGAGCAGTTCTTC. Translated: CASSPLQGTSYNEQFF.

The chain joins TRBV18 to TRBJ2-2; D not certain. Germline CDR1 is KGHSH and CDR2 is LQKENI. With 3 bases removed from V and 4 bases from J, the gap between germline ends came to 9 bases. This CDR3 contains 14 residues. CDR3 sequence: CASSPSRSTGELFF. The CDR3 DNA reads TGTGCCAGCTCACCCTCCCGGAGCACCGGGGAGCTGTTTTTT.

The CDR3 here is CASSDWSSYTF. The CDR3, as DNA: TGTGCCAGCAGTGATTGGAGTTCGTACACCTTC. V is TRBV2 and J is TRBJ1-2; D gene uncertain. The germline V gene has CDR1 SNHLY and CDR2 FYNNEI. This CDR3 spans 11 amino acids. V lost 3 bases and J 11 bases, leaving 10 bases between the germline ends.

A single count supports this clone. The genes are TRBV5-1 and TRBJ2-5; 11 bases agree with TRBD1. The CDR3 has 15 residues. CDR1 SGHRS and CDR2 YFSETQ come from the germline V gene. The junction had 9 bases not matched to a gene; V was cut back by 6 bases and J by 5 bases. CDR3 DNA: TGCGCCAGCAACGGAAGGACAGGGGGCGCCGAGACCCAGTACTTC. It specifies CASNGRTGGAETQYF.

V is TRBV18 and J is TRBJ1-2; D is possibly TRBD1 (6 bases). The CDR3 is 13 residues long. Trimming shortened V by 4 bases and J by 5 bases, and 11 bases separated the two germline ends. Germline lookup yields CDR1 KGHSH and CDR2 LQKENI. DNA for the CDR3: TGTGCCAGCTCACAGCAACAGGGTTATGGCTACACCTTC. Residues: CASSQQQGYGYTF.